The 20 T cell receptor beta chains below all came from one sample that was sequenced in a study of long-term antiretroviral therapy in people with HIV. They ran version v3.0 of the immunoSEQ assay at survey level. Assay used: immunoSEQ multiplex PCR; TCRdb lists only in-frame clones, some missing. This sample has approximately 15,000 clones; roughly 77% occur once, and the top ten carry about 30%. The sequenced sample was unsorted PBMCs, obtained 3.1 years after starting antiretroviral therapy. The receptors derive from a man in his forties with HIV.

This clone occurred once. This sequence joins TRBV7-2 and TRBJ1-4, with 10 bases fitting TRBD1. This CDR3 has 17 amino acids. Germline V CDR1 and CDR2: SGHTA, FQGNSA. The V gene end was trimmed by 0 bases and the J gene end by 4 bases; junction bases not matched to a gene: 5. CDR3 DNA: TGTGCCAGCAGCTTAGCCCTTGGGACAGGGGATAATGAAAAACTGTTTTTT. Translation: CASSLALGTGDNEKLFF.

The chain links TRBV18 to TRBJ2-7, with D uncertain. V was shortened by 2 bases and J by 2 bases, with 7 bases between the two germline ends. Per germline, CDR1 KGHSH and CDR2 LQKENI. CDR3 length: 13 amino acids. The CDR3: CASSPGVPYEQYF. The CDR3 DNA reads as TGTGCCAGCTCACCAGGGGTGCCCTACGAGCAGTACTTC. The full variable domain, completed using reference TRBV18 and TRBJ2-7, is NAGVMQNPRHLVRRRGQEARLRCSPMKGHSHVYWYRQLPEEGLKFMVYLQKENIIDESGMPKERFSAEFPKEGPSILRIQQVVRGDSAAYFCASSPGVPYEQYFGPGTRLTVT.

Comments on this clone: Compared with germline, one end of the junction differs, possibly owing to a read error. The chain joins TRBV4-1 to TRBJ2-3; D ambiguous. Germline CDR1 is MGHRA and CDR2 is YSYEKL. There are 16 residues in the CDR3. The CDR3 is CASSQVGFTGTDTQYF. The CDR3 nucleotides read TGCGCCAGCAGCCAAGTTGGCTTCACGGGCACTGATACGCAGTATTTT.

This chain connects TRBV7-9 to TRBJ1-2; D gene uncertain. V was cut by 3 bases and J by 0 bases, with 17 bases left in between. Germline V gene data show CDR1 as SEHNR and CDR2 as FQNEAQ (reference sequence). The CDR3 sequence is 17 residues long. The CDR3 reads CASSLDFTGMANYGYTF. For the CDR3, the DNA is TGTGCCAGCAGCTTGGACTTTACGGGGATGGCTAACTATGGCTACACCTTC. Full variable domain (remainder filled in from reference TRBV7-9 and TRBJ1-2): DTGVSQNPRHKITKRGQNVTFRCDPISEHNRLYWYRQTLGQGPEFLTYFQNEAQLEKSRLLSDRFSAERPKGSFSTLEIQRTEQGDSAMYLCASSLDFTGMANYGYTFGSGTRLTVV.

The rearrangement uses TRBV10-1 and TRBJ2-5; D perhaps matches TRBD2 (6 bases). Germline V lookup: CDR1 WNHNN, CDR2 SYGVQD (reference sequence). The CDR3 sequence is 13 residues long. V was shortened by 6 bases and J by 1 base, with 9 bases between the two germline ends. The CDR3 region has the DNA TGCGCCAGCAGCCCGGGACTCCAAGAGACCCAGTACTTC. It codes for CASSPGLQETQYF.

The rearrangement links TRBV5-1 to TRBJ2-7; possibly TRBD1 or TRBD2 for D (5 bases each). V shed 0 bases and J shed 5 bases, with 15 bases lying between them. The CDR3 consists of 15 residues. Germline V gene lookup returns CDR1 SGHRS and CDR2 YFSETQ. As DNA, the CDR3 is TGCGCCAGCAGCTTGGTTGGGGGTATAAGGAACGAGCAGTACTTC. Protein sequence: CASSLVGGIRNEQYF.

This clone was recorded once. This sequence joins TRBV19 and TRBJ2-3; 7 positions agree with TRBD1. Unmatched junction bases numbered 8, after V lost 6 bases and J lost 2 bases. Germline V gene data show CDR1 as LNHDA and CDR2 as SQIVND (reference sequence). This CDR3 spans 15 amino acids. In nucleotides, the CDR3 is TGTGCCAGTAGGCCGCCCGGGACAGCCACAGATACGCAGTATTTT. Residues: CASRPPGTATDTQYF.

V and J are TRBV5-4 and TRBJ2-7, with a tentative D call TRBD1 (5 bases). The length of the CDR3 is 15 residues. With 3 bases removed from V and 0 bases from J, the gap between germline ends came to 13 bases. Per germline, CDR1 SGHNT and CDR2 YYREEE (reference sequence). CDR3 protein: CASSSQGITSYEQYF. CDR3 bases: TGTGCCAGCAGCTCGCAGGGAATCACCTCCTACGAGCAGTACTTC. Combining the CDR3 with reference TRBV5-4 and TRBJ2-7 gives the whole variable domain ETGVTQSPTHLIKTRGQQVTLRCSSQSGHNTVSWYQQALGQGPQFIFQYYREEENGRGNFPPRFSGLQFPNYSSELNVNALELDDSALYLCASSSQGITSYEQYFGPGTRLTVT.

The J gene is TRBJ2-1, the V gene TRBV6-1; 8 bases align to TRBD2. V dropped 3 bases and J dropped 4; count of bases not matched to a gene: 8. Germline V gives CDR1 MNHNS, CDR2 SASEGT. This CDR3 has 16 amino acids. The CDR3 loop reads CASSEGPAGGYNEQFF. The DNA for the CDR3 is TGTGCCAGCAGTGAGGGCCCGGCGGGGGGTTACAATGAGCAGTTCTTC.

The chain joins TRBV14 to TRBJ1-2, with 7 positions matching TRBD1. The CDR3 sequence is 15 residues long. Trimming took 1 base from V and 7 from J; bases not matched to a gene: 9. Germline V gene data show CDR1 as SGHDN and CDR2 as FVKESK. DNA of the CDR3: TGTGCCAGCAGCCAAGGGGACCGACAGGGACTTGGCTACACCTTC. Translated, it gives CASSQGDRQGLGYTF. The full variable domain, its missing parts supplied by reference TRBV14 and TRBJ1-2, is EAGVTQFPSHSVIEKGQTVTLRCDPISGHDNLYWYRRVMGKEIKFLLHFVKESKQDESGMPNNRFLAERTGGTYSTLKVQPAELEDSGVYFCASSQGDRQGLGYTFGSGTRLTVV.

The chain couples TRBV4-1 to TRBJ2-1; possible D gene TRBD2, 6 bases. Trimming left V 2 bases short and J 8 bases short, with 22 bases between. The CDR3 covers 17 residues. Looked up from germline, CDR1 is MGHRA and CDR2 is YSYEKL. CDR3 nucleotides: TGCGCCAGCAGCCAAAGGCCTACGGGGGTGGCATGGGATGAGCAGTTCTTC. Translation gives CASSQRPTGVAWDEQFF.

This chain uses TRBV18 with TRBJ2-7; 7 nucleotides agree with TRBD1. Looked up from germline, CDR1 is KGHSH and CDR2 is LQKENI. The CDR3 loop spans 13 amino acids. V shed 4 bases and J 3 bases; nucleotides not matched to a gene: 3. CDR3 in DNA: TGTGCCAGCTCACGGGACAGTAACTACGAGCAGTACTTC. Translated: CASSRDSNYEQYF.

The chain is built from TRBV7-2 and TRBJ2-7; no definite D call. Trimming shortened V by 5 bases and J by 3 bases, and 8 bases separated the two germline ends. The CDR3 is 12 residues long. Germline V CDR1 and CDR2: SGHTA, FQGNSA. CDR3 DNA sequence: TGTGCCAGCAGCCTAGACATCTACGAGCAGTACTTC. Protein product: CASSLDIYEQYF.

V usage is TRBV28 and J usage is TRBJ2-7; the D is unclear. The CDR3 runs to 13 residues. Looked up from germline, CDR1 is MDHEN and CDR2 is SYDVKM. Trimming shortened V by 6 bases and J by 2 bases, and 11 bases separated the two germline ends. CDR3: CASSSFNTYEQYF. Written as DNA, the CDR3 is TGTGCCAGCAGCAGTTTCAACACCTACGAGCAGTACTTC.

The chain couples TRBV25-1 to TRBJ2-7; D remains unclear. The CDR3 is 11 amino acids. Trimming stripped 3 bases from V and 9 bases from J, with 9 bases between. Germline assignment: CDR1 MGHDK and CDR2 SYGVNS. In DNA, the CDR3 is TGTGCCAGCAGTGAGGCGGTGGGGCAGTACTTC. Protein sequence: CASSEAVGQYF.

The rearrangement links TRBV30 to TRBJ2-1; D call uncertain. There are 12 residues in the CDR3. Germline V CDR1 and CDR2: GTSNPN, SVGIG (reference sequence). Deletions cut 0 bases from V and 7 bases from J, with 7 bases between. The chain's CDR3 is CAWSVKGNEQFF. The CDR3, as DNA: TGTGCCTGGAGTGTAAAAGGGAATGAGCAGTTCTTC.

CDR3 region: CASSPGQDRGYGYTF. CDR3 nucleotides: TGTGCCAGCTCACCAGGCCAGGACAGGGGCTATGGCTACACCTTC. The V gene is TRBV18, the J gene TRBJ1-2, with 9 bases matching TRBD1. The V segment lost 2 bases and the J segment 4 bases; nucleotides outside the gene matches: 5. Looked up from germline, CDR1 is KGHSH and CDR2 is LQKENI. There are 15 residues in the CDR3.

This clone was seen once. The rearrangement uses TRBV11-2 and TRBJ2-1; TRBD2 matches 8 bases. V dropped 4 bases and J dropped 7; count of bases not matched to a gene: 9. Germline CDR1 SGHAT, CDR2 FQNNGV. This CDR3 spans 15 amino acids. The DNA of the CDR3 is TGTGCCAGCAGCTCTCCCGGGACTAGGAATAATGAGCAGTTCTTC. It is translated as CASSSPGTRNNEQFF. The entire variable domain, with the rest obtained from reference TRBV11-2 and TRBJ2-1, is as follows: EAGVAQSPRYKIIEKRQSVAFWCNPISGHATLYWYQQILGQGPKLLIQFQNNGVVDDSQLPKDRFSAERLKGVDSTLKIQPAKLEDSAVYLCASSSPGTRNNEQFFGPGTRLTVL.

This sequence joins TRBV5-4 and TRBJ2-7; D is perhaps TRBD1 (6 bases). The germline V gene encodes CDR1 SGHNT and CDR2 YYREEE (reference sequence). Trimming shortened V by 2 bases and J by 4 bases, and 7 bases separated the two germline ends. The CDR3 loop spans 12 amino acids. DNA of the CDR3: TGTGCCAGCAGCTTAGGGGGTTACGAGCAGTACTTC. This gives the protein CASSLGGYEQYF. The full variable domain, rest sourced from reference TRBV5-4 and TRBJ2-7, is ETGVTQSPTHLIKTRGQQVTLRCSSQSGHNTVSWYQQALGQGPQFIFQYYREEENGRGNFPPRFSGLQFPNYSSELNVNALELDDSALYLCASSLGGYEQYFGPGTRLTVT.

The CDR3 protein is CASSIGRASSSYNEQFF. In nucleotides, the CDR3 is TGTGCCAGTAGTATAGGCAGGGCCTCGAGCTCCTACAATGAGCAGTTCTTC. This rearrangement joins TRBV19 to TRBJ2-1; perhaps TRBD1 as D (5 bases). Germline assignment: CDR1 LNHDA and CDR2 SQIVND (reference sequence). V was pared by 1 base and J by 0 bases, with 13 bases between. This CDR3 is 17 amino acids long.